This T cell receptor beta chain was captured in a study of T-cell reconstitution after alpha-beta-depleted transplantation in children. The CDR3 loop spans 14 amino acids. In germline, CDR1 is SSHAT, CDR2 FNYEAQ (reference sequence). This clonotype was picked up a small number of times. Compared with germline, one end of the junction differs, possibly owing to a read error. Unique molecular identifiers were incorporated during preparation of the TCRbeta library. Using its own MiXCR run on the PCR reads, TCRdb lists one record per CDR3 protein. The sample includes a few hundred thousand distinct CDR3 sequences, 10% seen only once; the top ten take under 3%.

This specimen was PBMCs from the stem cell graft donor, taken from the stem cell graft. This TCR was recovered from a human donor who donated a stem cell graft to a child with acute lymphoblastic leukemia. V and J are TRBV7-7 and TRBJ2-1; D may correspond to TRBD1 or TRBD2 (5 bases each). The DNA of the CDR3 is TGTGCTAGCAGCTTAGCCCGGGACGGCAATGAGCAGTTCTTC. The encoded protein is CASSLARDGNEQFF.